This TCR beta chain is from a study of PD-1 blockade in classical Hodgkin lymphoma (dated by TCRdb to 2019 to 2021). Notes on the research overall: Nivolumab dosing was 3 mg/kg intravenously every 2 weeks, continuing until either disease progression or unacceptable toxicity. The study used TCR beta sequencing and CyTOF to define a peripheral blood immune signature of response to PD-1 blockade in classical Hodgkin lymphoma. Study-wide conclusions, independent of this receptor: Baseline diversity similar to that of newly diagnosed patients was observed in trial patients achieving complete response, whereas significantly lower diversity was observed in partial responders and progressors. Baseline TCR diversity was reported to be lower in newly diagnosed patients than in healthy donors and to be lower still in relapsed/refractory patients. A significant rise by C4D1 was seen in CD4+ but not CD8+ TCR diversity (p=0.0027 vs p=0.16), with the rise being most apparent in complete responders (p=0.02). The study covered only a single clinical trial cohort, and the causes of the repertoire differences, possibly disease activity or prior therapy, were still not defined. Lower diversity was seen in patients whose nivolumab began less than 1 year after ASCT, and these patients were left out of later analyses so that immune reconstitution would not confound the results.

The sample's time point label, in plain terms: cycle 1 day 1 (C1D1), immediately before nivolumab initiation. Relapse after autologous stem cell transplantation had occurred in all trial patients, and cohorts A, B and C were distinguished by prior brentuximab vedotin exposure. The trial cohort included 45 to 65 patients with relapsed/refractory classical Hodgkin lymphoma, and each patient had a best overall response of complete response, partial response or progressive disease. Trial patients were treated with single-agent nivolumab in the multi-cohort phase II CheckMate 205 trial. An independent review committee assessed best overall response using the 2007 International Working Group response criteria. Trial PBMCs were collected immediately before nivolumab initiation (C1D1) and during therapy at cycle 2 day 1 and cycle 4 day 1. After peripheral blood was drawn into 8 mL Vacutainer Cell Preparation Tubes, PBMCs were isolated by centrifugation and then cryopreserved.

The Qiagen DNeasy kit was used to extract genomic DNA from unsorted PBMCs and from the negatively selected CD4+ and CD8+ fractions. TCR beta CDR3 regions were amplified by immunoSEQ multiplex PCR using primers annealing to V and J segments. Amplification bias was minimized using a synthetic immune receptor repertoire, and residual bias was removed computationally after sequencing. The authors' pipeline ran thus. Repertoire diversity was quantified as the Shannon entropy index using custom Python scripts. Unsorted, CD4+ and CD8+ repertoires were examined separately, except in combined analyses, for which CD4+ and CD8+ sequences were merged in silico. Clonal expansion was defined as a frequency increase of at least 2-fold after treatment compared with C1D1, and clones undetected at baseline were assigned a pseudocount of 0.5. Singleton clones were defined as clones with 0 or 1 copy at C1D1, and non-singleton clones were defined as clones with 2 or more copies. By matching protein sequences in sorted samples from the same patient, clones expanded in unsorted samples were annotated as CD4+, CD8+ or unknown. Wilcoxon tests on paired samples were used to test changes in diversity from C1D1 to C4D1. As stored in TCRdb, this immuneACCESS dataset retains in-frame rearrangements with V and J assigned. A fraction of the clones does not appear; measured against another copy, unresolved V genes explain less than half of the discrepancy, and the remainder lacks a known reason. V and J calls plus clone size are reproduced from that table; the DNA served to infer D and trimming. The sample profile shows 15,000 to 20,000 clones; about 80% of them were found once. The leading ten clones occupy roughly 5% of the sample.

Concerning this clone: Its antigen remains unidentified. Base qualities were left out, and no much larger clone turns up one base away.

Inclusive of the bounding cysteine and phenylalanine, the CDR3 is 11 residues long. Of all the DNA, just the CDR3 is kept, 33 bases in frame from base 1. Reading the germline V gene gives CDR1 SQVTM and CDR2 ANQGSEA. Between the V and J ends, shortened by 7 bases and 10 bases respectively, the junction contains 14 bases. The sample consisted of peripheral blood mononuclear cells (PBMCs), taken at baseline. The V and J genes are TRBV29-1 and TRBJ2-1; the D gene is perhaps TRBD2, from 5 matching bases. The origin of this receptor is a human donor with classical Hodgkin lymphoma. Read as DNA, the sequence is TGCAGCGCTGGGGAGTCGAAGGAGCAGTTCTTC. This translates into CSAGESKEQFF.